This passage covers 15 T cell receptor beta chains from one sample sequenced in a study of T cell responses to AZD1222 COVID-19 vaccine. TCRdb keeps only in-frame clones here, not all; method: immunoSEQ multiplex PCR. The sample yields more than 100,000 clones, over 75% seen once. The starting material was peripheral blood, obtained on day 0 of AZD1222 vaccination. These TCRs come from an adult in good health.

This sequence joins TRBV5-4 and TRBJ2-2; 7 bases map to TRBD2. The CDR3 totals 16 residues. Germline loops: CDR1 SGHNT, CDR2 YYREEE (reference sequence). With V trimmed by 5 bases and J by 1 base, 8 bases remained unmatched. This chain's CDR3 is CASSPMGGVNTGELFF. The CDR3 bases are TGTGCCAGCAGTCCAATGGGGGGGGTGAACACCGGGGAGCTGTTTTTT.

The chain uses TRBV19 and TRBJ2-7; weak D call: TRBD1 (6 bases). V was pared by 3 bases and J by 3 bases, with 18 bases between. CDR1 is LNHDA and CDR2 is SQIVND in the germline V gene (reference sequence). This CDR3 has 16 amino acids. Written as DNA, the CDR3 is TGTGCCAGTAGTATGGCTTTGGGGACATCTGGCTACGAGCAGTACTTC. Its protein is CASSMALGTSGYEQYF. Full variable domain (rest looked up from reference TRBV19 and TRBJ2-7): DGGITQSPKYLFRKEGQNVTLSCEQNLNHDAMYWYRQDPGQGLRLIYYSQIVNDFQKGDIAEGYSVSREKKESFPLTVTSAQKNPTAFYLCASSMALGTSGYEQYFGPGTRLTVT.

The CDR3 DNA follows: TGTGCCAGCTACTATCGAGACACCGGGGAGCTGTTTTTT. Translation: CASYYRDTGELFF. This chain uses TRBV27 with TRBJ2-2; no clear D gene. CDR1 MNHEY and CDR2 SMNVEV come from the germline V gene (reference sequence). Trimming removed 8 bases from V and 3 bases from J, with 10 bases in between. The CDR3 totals 13 residues.

This clone occurred once. This sequence joins TRBV7-2 and TRBJ2-3; D unclear. This CDR3 is 13 amino acids long. Germline V gene lookup returns CDR1 SGHTA and CDR2 FQGNSA. The V gene lost 5 bases and the J gene lost 3 bases, with 9 bases spanning the gap. Written as DNA, the CDR3 is TGTGCCAGCAGCCCTAGGTATACAGATACGCAGTATTTT. Translating gives CASSPRYTDTQYF.

V is TRBV9 and J is TRBJ2-4; 9 nucleotides align to TRBD1. The CDR3 extends over 14 amino acids. V lost 3 bases, J lost 7 bases, and 5 bases stayed unmatched. Germline V CDR1 and CDR2: SGDLS, YYNGEE. The CDR3 coding sequence is TGTGCCAGCAGCGCGGGGGACAGGGCTAACATTCAGTACTTC. Residues: CASSAGDRANIQYF. The full variable domain, its missing parts supplied by reference TRBV9 and TRBJ2-4, is DSGVTQTPKHLITATGQRVTLRCSPRSGDLSVYWYQQSLDQGLQFLIQYYNGEERAKGNILERFSAQQFPDLHSELNLSSLELGDSALYFCASSAGDRANIQYFGAGTRLSVL.

J is TRBJ2-7 and V is TRBV7-3, with TRBD1 matching 7 bases. The CDR3 length is 15 residues. The germline V gene encodes CDR1 SGHTA and CDR2 FQGTGA. V shed 2 bases, J shed 0 bases, and the junction held 4 bases outside the gene matches. CDR3 loop: CASSLSGGNSYEQYF. The CDR3 DNA reads TGTGCCAGCAGCTTATCAGGGGGTAACTCCTACGAGCAGTACTTC. The full variable domain, rest sourced from reference TRBV7-3 and TRBJ2-7, is GAGVSQTPSNKVTEKGKYVELRCDPISGHTALYWYRQSLGQGPEFLIYFQGTGAADDSGLPNDRFFAVRPEGSVSTLKIQRTERGDSAVYLCASSLSGGNSYEQYFGPGTRLTVT.

This chain uses TRBV9 with TRBJ2-1; D is uncertain. Germline CDR1 is SGDLS and CDR2 is YYNGEE. The V end was cut by 0 bases, the J end by 6 bases, with 13 bases between. The CDR3 extends over 15 amino acids. The CDR3 spells CASSVAGIRGNEQFF. CDR3 DNA sequence: TGTGCCAGCAGCGTAGCTGGAATACGAGGCAATGAGCAGTTCTTC.

The chain links TRBV15 to TRBJ2-3; 7 positions agree with TRBD2. CDR1 LNHNV and CDR2 YYDKDF come from the germline V gene (reference sequence). The ends lost 1 base at V and 0 bases at J; junction bases unmatched: 4. The CDR3 length is 16 residues. Written as DNA, the CDR3 is TGTGCCACCAGCAGAGGCCTAGCGGCAAGCACAGATACGCAGTATTTT. Translated, it gives CATSRGLAASTDTQYF.

CDR3 in amino acids: CASSLGTDTGYTF. The DNA of the CDR3 is TGTGCCAGCAGCCTCGGGACCGATACTGGCTACACCTTC. The chain couples TRBV28 to TRBJ1-2, with a weak D call TRBD1 (5 bases). The germline V and J ends were trimmed by 6 bases and 7 bases, with 15 bases remaining between them. Germline assignment: CDR1 MDHEN and CDR2 SYDVKM. This CDR3 region has 13 residues.

The chain has TRBV3-1 (or the pseudogene TRBV3-2) and TRBJ2-1; D is unresolved. V was shortened by 7 bases and J by 12 bases, with 13 bases between the two germline ends. This CDR3 has 11 amino acids. Germline V CDR1 and CDR2: LGHDT, YNNKEL (reference sequence). The CDR3 loop is CASMGFERQFF. The DNA for the CDR3 is TGTGCCAGCATGGGCTTTGAGAGGCAGTTCTTC.

V gene TRBV19 combines with J gene TRBJ1-4, with D maybe TRBD1 (6 bases). V lost 5 bases to trimming and J lost 6 bases, with 10 bases between them. Germline assignment: CDR1 LNHDA and CDR2 SQIVND (reference sequence). This CDR3 region has 13 residues. The CDR3 sequence is CASSRGADEKLFF. The DNA for the CDR3 is TGTGCCAGTAGTCGGGGGGCAGATGAAAAACTGTTTTTT.

The rearrangement links TRBV13 to TRBJ2-7; perhaps TRBD2 as D (7 bases). The CDR3 runs to 15 residues. V shed 2 bases and J shed 5 bases, with 16 bases lying between them. The germline V gene encodes CDR1 PRHDT and CDR2 FYEKMQ (reference sequence). The CDR3 DNA reads TGTGCCAGCAGCTTATACCCGACGGGGGGCAACGAGCAGTACTTC. It translates to CASSLYPTGGNEQYF.

This sequence joins TRBV25-1 and TRBJ2-5; 12 bases are a match to TRBD2. Germline-derived CDR1 and CDR2 are MGHDK and SYGVNS. The length of the CDR3 is 17 residues. V lost 2 bases to trimming and J lost 1 base; unmatched junction nucleotides: 5. The CDR3 nucleotides are TGTGCCAGCAGTGAAATCGGACTAGCGGGGCTCCAAGAGACCCAGTACTTC. This encodes CASSEIGLAGLQETQYF. The variable domain in full, completed from reference TRBV25-1 and TRBJ2-5, reads EADIYQTPRYLVIGTGKKITLECSQTMGHDKMYWYQQDPGMELHLIHYSYGVNSTEKGDLSSESTVSRIRTEHFPLTLESARPSHTSQYLCASSEIGLAGLQETQYFGPGTRLLVL.

The gene calls are TRBV7-2 and TRBJ2-7, with TRBD2 matching over 10 bases. The CDR3 has 17 amino acids. Germline V gives CDR1 SGHTA, CDR2 FQGNSA. J was trimmed by 2 bases and V by 1 base; bases with no gene match: 8. CDR3: CASSLGGSGRVAYEQYF. CDR3 DNA: TGTGCCAGCAGCTTAGGAGGAAGCGGGAGGGTCGCCTACGAGCAGTACTTC.

The rearrangement uses TRBV18 and TRBJ2-7; 12 bases are shared with TRBD2. CDR3 length: 16 amino acids. The trim removed 0 bases at V and 3 bases at J, leaving 3 bases unmatched. CDR1 and CDR2 from the germline V gene are KGHSH and LQKENI. As DNA, the CDR3 is TGTGCCAGCTCACCACCGACGGGACTAGCGGGCTACGAGCAGTACTTC. Amino acid sequence: CASSPPTGLAGYEQYF.